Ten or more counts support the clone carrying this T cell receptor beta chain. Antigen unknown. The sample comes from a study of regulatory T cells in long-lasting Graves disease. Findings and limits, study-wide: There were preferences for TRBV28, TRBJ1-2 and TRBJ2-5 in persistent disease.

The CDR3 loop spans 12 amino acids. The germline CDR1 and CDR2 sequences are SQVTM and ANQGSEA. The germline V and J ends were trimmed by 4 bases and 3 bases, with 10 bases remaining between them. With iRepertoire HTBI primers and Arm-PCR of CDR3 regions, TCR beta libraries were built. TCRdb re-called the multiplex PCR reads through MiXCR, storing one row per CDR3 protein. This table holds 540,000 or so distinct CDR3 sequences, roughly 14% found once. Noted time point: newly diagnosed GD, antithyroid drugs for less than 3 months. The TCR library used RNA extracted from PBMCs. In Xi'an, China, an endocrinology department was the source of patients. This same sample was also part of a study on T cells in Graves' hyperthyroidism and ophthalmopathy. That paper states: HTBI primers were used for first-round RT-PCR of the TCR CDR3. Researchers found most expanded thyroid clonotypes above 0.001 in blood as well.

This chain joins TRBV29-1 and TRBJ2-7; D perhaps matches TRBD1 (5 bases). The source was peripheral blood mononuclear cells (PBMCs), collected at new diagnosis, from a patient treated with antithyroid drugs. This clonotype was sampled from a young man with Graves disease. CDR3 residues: CSVVVGDYEQYF. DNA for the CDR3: TGCAGCGTTGTAGTAGGGGACTACGAGCAGTACTTC.